Given below is one T cell receptor beta chain in context. Its cognate antigen is unknown. CDR1 is SQVTM and CDR2 is ANQGSEA in the germline V gene. This CDR3 has 13 amino acids. The V gene lost 7 bases and the J gene lost 2 bases, with 13 bases spanning the gap. CD45RO-negative, CCR7-selected cells formed the naive CD8 fraction, which excluded terminally differentiated effector memory CD45RA+ cells. The input for sorted-subset replicate PCRs was around 210 ng DNA, some 28,000 T cell genomes. The table came from immunoSEQ multiplex PCR; TCRdb's copy has only in-frame clones and leaves some out. The table records more than 500,000 clones, approximately 95% of them present only once. This sample is part of a study of shared clonotypes between healthy human individuals. Overall study context: Donors, aged 18 to 49, were a couple of women and three men. General study points: Naive CD4 clonotypes were shared across a handful of donors at about 5.2%. Only blood underwent sampling, and tissue repertoires likely differ.

Sequenced input: naive CD8+ T cells sorted from blood. The rearrangement uses TRBV29-1 and TRBJ2-3; D is possibly TRBD2 (5 bases). The source of this sequence is a woman in her 30s in good health. CDR3 residues: CSARTPDTDTQYF. As DNA, the CDR3 is TGCAGCGCCCGGACTCCTGACACAGATACGCAGTATTTT.